The 32 T cell receptor beta chains given below trace back to one sample, sequenced in a study of glioma-infiltrating T cells after dendritic cell vaccination. As to time point: after dendritic cell vaccination, including at tumor progression/relapse. The table came from immunoSEQ multiplex PCR; TCRdb's copy has only in-frame clones and leaves some out. Of roughly 60,000 clones listed, about nine tenths were seen once; the top ten hold 11%. Here the sequenced sample was blood, taken after dendritic cell vaccination. The source is a human donor with glioblastoma.

The chain combines TRBV27 with TRBJ2-1, with D tentatively TRBD2 (6 bases). Trimming left V 0 bases short and J 8 bases short, with 14 bases between. This CDR3 spans 15 amino acids. Per germline, CDR1 MNHEY and CDR2 SMNVEV (reference sequence). The CDR3 bases are TGTGCCAGCAGTTTATCCCTAGTCGGGAGCGATGAGCAGTTCTTC. Translation gives CASSLSLVGSDEQFF.

The chain employs TRBV4-1 and TRBJ1-1; 7 bases are a match to TRBD1. J lost 3 bases, V lost 0 bases, and 10 bases had no gene match. CDR3 length: 17 amino acids. CDR1 is MGHRA and CDR2 is YSYEKL in the germline V gene. In DNA form, the CDR3 reads TGCGCCAGCAGCCAAGATTCTGGGACAGCGGTCCACACTGAAGCTTTCTTT. Its translation: CASSQDSGTAVHTEAFF.

This clone was counted a single time. This chain links TRBV19 with TRBJ1-3, with D possibly matching TRBD1 (6 bases). CDR3 length: 14 amino acids. CDR1 is LNHDA, CDR2 SQIVND, per germline (reference sequence). Between the trimmed V and J ends, which lost 6 bases and 0 bases, there was a span of 9 bases. The DNA of the CDR3 is TGTGCCAGTAGGGAGGACAGCTCTGGAAACACCATATATTTT. Translation: CASREDSSGNTIYF.

This clone turned up a few times. The chain employs TRBV5-4 and TRBJ2-5, with TRBD2 matching over 13 bases. Germline lookup yields CDR1 SGHNT and CDR2 YYREEE (reference sequence). The J segment lost 5 bases and the V segment lost 1 base, leaving 11 bases of the junction unmatched. This CDR3 is 18 amino acids long. The CDR3 bases are TGTGCCAGCAGCTTGCCCTTGGGACTAGCGGGGCTAAATGAGACCCAGTACTTC. Translated, it gives CASSLPLGLAGLNETQYF.

The genes are TRBV5-1 and TRBJ2-3, with 10 bases fitting TRBD2. V was clipped by 2 bases and J by 0 bases; unmatched bases: 6. From germline, CDR1 is SGHRS and CDR2 YFSETQ. The length of the CDR3 is 17 residues. CDR3 sequence reads: CASSFDPSGGSTDTQYF. For the CDR3, the DNA is TGCGCCAGCAGCTTCGATCCTAGCGGGGGTAGCACAGATACGCAGTATTTT.

This rearrangement joins TRBV30 to TRBJ2-5; 8 bases line up with TRBD2. The CDR3 consists of 13 residues. Germline values: CDR1 GTSNPN, CDR2 SVGIG (reference sequence). The CDR3 DNA follows: TGTGGGTCGGCGGGGGGCCTTCAAGAGACCCAGTACTTC. Its translation: CGSAGGLQETQYF.

The rearrangement uses TRBV7-9 and TRBJ1-3; D remains ambiguous. The CDR3 spans 17 residues. V was clipped by 0 bases and J by 1 base, with 13 bases between them. The germline CDR1 and CDR2 sequences are SEHNR and FQNEAQ (reference sequence). The CDR3 reads CASSLADGSMSGNTIYF. In nucleotides, the CDR3 is TGTGCCAGCAGCTTAGCAGACGGGTCAATGTCTGGAAACACCATATATTTT.

This clone was recorded a few times. The chain combines TRBV5-1 with TRBJ2-7; TRBD1 agrees at 7 bases. CDR3 length: 15 residues. Germline V lookup: CDR1 SGHRS, CDR2 YFSETQ. V was pared by 0 bases and J by 6 bases, with 9 bases of the junction left unmatched. CDR3 loop: CASSLGLGTEGEQYF. CDR3 in DNA: TGCGCCAGCAGCTTGGGACTCGGGACAGAAGGCGAGCAGTACTTC. Full variable domain (missing parts from reference TRBV5-1 and TRBJ2-7): KAGVTQTPRYLIKTRGQQVTLSCSPISGHRSVSWYQQTPGQGLQFLFEYFSETQRNKGNFPGRFSGRQFSNSRSEMNVSTLELGDSALYLCASSLGLGTEGEQYFGPGTRLTVT.

This sequence joins TRBV5-8 and TRBJ2-1, with 7 positions matching TRBD2. Germline V lookup: CDR1 SGHTS, CDR2 YDEGEE. The CDR3 has 15 amino acids. After removal of 0 bases from V and 9 bases from J, the junction contained 9 bases not matched to a gene. Here the CDR3 reads CASSLGVAGVFEQFF. CDR3 coding DNA: TGTGCCAGCAGCTTGGGGGTGGCGGGGGTTTTTGAGCAGTTCTTC.

The chain links TRBV7-8 to TRBJ2-3; possible D gene TRBD2, 6 bases. The CDR3 totals 14 residues. CDR1 and CDR2 from the germline V gene are SGHVS and FQNEAQ. Trimming removed 3 bases from V and 1 base from J, with 8 bases in between. CDR3 residues: CASSLGLGTDTQYF. Written as DNA, the CDR3 is TGTGCCAGCAGCTTGGGACTTGGCACAGATACGCAGTATTTT.

The chain couples TRBV6-5 to TRBJ1-1; 8 nucleotides align to TRBD1. Trimming at V came to 8 bases and at J to 0 bases, leaving 5 bases not matched to a gene. The CDR3 sequence is 14 residues long. CDR1 is MNHEY and CDR2 is SVGAGI in the germline V gene. As DNA, the CDR3 is TGTGCCAGCTTCTGGACAGGGTTGAACACTGAAGCTTTCTTT. This gives the protein CASFWTGLNTEAFF.

This clone was detected a few times. The chain combines TRBV6-6 with TRBJ1-5; tentatively, D is TRBD1 (5 bases). V was shortened by 8 bases and J by 4 bases, with 15 bases between the two germline ends. Germline V gene sequence: CDR1 MNHNY, CDR2 SVGAGI (reference sequence). The CDR3 spans 14 residues. As DNA, the CDR3 is TGTGCCAGCGCCACCTTCGACAGAAATCAGCCCCAGCATTTT. Encoded protein: CASATFDRNQPQHF.

This sequence joins TRBV11-3 and TRBJ2-3; no clear D gene. Between the trimmed V and J ends, which lost 1 base and 1 base, there was a span of 6 bases. The CDR3 has 14 amino acids. CDR1 and CDR2 from the germline V gene are SGHNT and YENEEA. This CDR3 reads CASSLARGTDTQYF. CDR3 bases: TGTGCCAGCAGCTTAGCACGGGGCACAGATACGCAGTATTTT.

This clone appeared a few times. The chain carries TRBV27 and TRBJ2-2, with 7 bases matching TRBD2. The CDR3 spans 15 residues. Trimming removed 6 bases from V and 0 bases from J; junction bases left unmatched: 4. CDR1 is MNHEY and CDR2 is SMNVEV in the germline V gene (reference sequence). The CDR3 is CASRPAGTNTGELFF. The CDR3 DNA follows: TGTGCCAGCAGGCCAGCGGGAACGAACACCGGGGAGCTGTTTTTT.

The J gene is TRBJ2-7, the V gene TRBV4-3, with D hard to call. The CDR3 sequence is 15 residues long. CDR1 LGHNA and CDR2 YSLEER come from the germline V gene. V lost 0 bases and J lost 4, with 13 bases in between. CDR3 in amino acids: CASSQEVSGKYEQYF. CDR3 bases: TGCGCCAGCAGCCAAGAAGTGTCAGGAAAATACGAGCAGTACTTC.

A few counts support this clone. The rearrangement links TRBV2 to TRBJ1-4; tentative D call: TRBD1 (6 bases). This CDR3 has 13 residues. Germline V gene data show CDR1 as SNHLY and CDR2 as FYNNEI. V was clipped by 9 bases and J by 5 bases, with 13 bases between them. In DNA, the CDR3 is TGTGCCAGTCTCAAGGGGGAGAATGAAAAACTGTTTTTT. It specifies CASLKGENEKLFF.

J is TRBJ2-6 and V is TRBV9; TRBD1 agrees at 7 bases. Germline CDR1 SGDLS, CDR2 YYNGEE. The V gene end was trimmed by 4 bases and the J gene end by 0 bases; junction bases not matched to a gene: 10. This CDR3 has 18 amino acids. CDR3 sequence reads: CASSPGTAIISGANVLTF. CDR3 in DNA: TGTGCCAGCAGCCCCGGGACAGCGATAATCTCTGGGGCCAACGTCCTGACTTTC.

The CDR3 DNA is TGTGCCTGGAGCGGCCTACAGGGTGACTATGGCTACACCTTC. As protein: CAWSGLQGDYGYTF. The chain carries TRBV30 and TRBJ1-2, with D perhaps matching TRBD1 (6 bases). In germline, CDR1 is GTSNPN, CDR2 SVGIG (reference sequence). V lost 3 bases, J lost 3 bases, and 14 bases lay in between. The CDR3 contains 14 residues.

This clone was seen only a few times. CDR3 DNA sequence: TGTGCCAGCCCACAGGGCAACTATGGCTACACCTTC. The encoded protein is CASPQGNYGYTF. The V call is TRBV2, the J call TRBJ1-2; weak D call: TRBD1 (6 bases). The CDR3 is 12 amino acids. Germline CDR1 is SNHLY and CDR2 is FYNNEI. V was cut by 8 bases and J by 2 bases, with 9 bases left in between.

The rearrangement links TRBV10-3 to TRBJ2-2, with D unclear. The CDR3 loop spans 14 amino acids. The germline V and J ends were trimmed by 1 base and 5 bases, with 8 bases remaining between them. Germline V lookup: CDR1 ENHRY, CDR2 SYGVKD. The CDR3 region is CAISELASTGELFF. DNA of the CDR3: TGTGCCATCAGTGAGTTAGCTAGTACCGGGGAGCTGTTTTTT.

The gene calls are TRBV29-1 and TRBJ2-1; 9 bases agree with TRBD2. There are 17 residues in the CDR3. Germline lookup yields CDR1 SQVTM and CDR2 ANQGSEA. After removal of 3 bases from V and 6 bases from J, the junction contained 15 bases not matched to a gene. CDR3 sequence: CSVEAYKLAGGPNEQFF. DNA for the CDR3: TGCAGCGTTGAGGCCTACAAGCTGGCGGGAGGGCCCAATGAGCAGTTCTTC.

V is TRBV10-2 and J is TRBJ1-1; maybe TRBD1 (5 bases). Germline V gene sequence: CDR1 WSHSY, CDR2 SAAADI. This CDR3 has 13 residues. The V end lost 11 bases, the J end lost 1 base, and 14 bases lay between the germline ends. The CDR3 sequence: CAGIRRGNTEAFF. CDR3 in DNA: TGCGCCGGCATAAGAAGGGGGAACACTGAAGCTTTCTTT.

The J gene is TRBJ1-1, the V gene TRBV18, with no clear D. From germline, CDR1 is KGHSH and CDR2 LQKENI. This CDR3 spans 14 amino acids. V lost 3 bases and J 3 bases, leaving 11 bases between the germline ends. The CDR3 DNA sequence: TGTGCCAGCTCACCCACCCGTCAGGACACTGAAGCTTTCTTT. Protein sequence: CASSPTRQDTEAFF.

The J gene is TRBJ2-2, the V gene TRBV19; 7 bases map to TRBD2. The germline gives CDR1 LNHDA, CDR2 SQIVND (reference sequence). J lost 4 bases, V lost 3 bases, and 14 bases had no gene match. The CDR3 length is 18 residues. The CDR3 sequence: CASSIGRFAGASTGELFF. CDR3 sequence (DNA): TGTGCCAGTAGTATTGGGCGGTTTGCGGGAGCGAGCACCGGGGAGCTGTTTTTT. Drawing the rest from reference TRBV19 and TRBJ2-2, the complete variable domain is DGGITQSPKYLFRKEGQNVTLSCEQNLNHDAMYWYRQDPGQGLRLIYYSQIVNDFQKGDIAEGYSVSREKKESFPLTVTSAQKNPTAFYLCASSIGRFAGASTGELFFGEGSRLTVL.

V gene TRBV6-1 combines with J gene TRBJ2-5; D is uncertain. Per germline, CDR1 MNHNS and CDR2 SASEGT. Trimming stripped 5 bases from V and 3 bases from J, with 4 bases between. The CDR3 is 11 amino acids. CDR3 amino acids: CASSQEETQYF. The CDR3 region has the DNA TGTGCCAGCAGTCAGGAAGAGACCCAGTACTTC.

This chain joins TRBV7-9 and TRBJ2-5; 7 bases agree with TRBD1. The J call may be mistaken, given a closer DNA end match to TRBJ2-7. The CDR3 sequence is 12 residues long. The germline CDR1 and CDR2 sequences are SEHNR and FQNEAQ (reference sequence). The CDR3 bases are TGTGCCAGCAGCACACAGGGGTACGAGCAGTACTTC. This codes for CASSTQGYEQYF.

The chain combines TRBV4-1 with TRBJ1-1, with 7 positions matching TRBD1. The germline V gene encodes CDR1 MGHRA and CDR2 YSYEKL. V gave up 0 bases and J gave up 2 bases; unmatched junction bases: 0. CDR3 size: 14 residues. The CDR3 nucleotides read TGCGCCAGCAGCCAAGAAGGGGGCAACACTGAAGCTTTCTTT. It codes for CASSQEGGNTEAFF.

The chain couples TRBV5-1 to TRBJ1-2; possibly TRBD1 for D (6 bases). The CDR3 is 15 amino acids. V gave up 0 bases and J gave up 2 bases, with 11 bases separating them. Germline V gives CDR1 SGHRS, CDR2 YFSETQ. This CDR3 reads CASSLAAGGNYGYTF. The CDR3 DNA reads as TGCGCCAGCAGCTTGGCGGCGGGGGGCAACTATGGCTACACCTTC. Full variable domain (outside the CDR3, taken from reference TRBV5-1 and TRBJ1-2): KAGVTQTPRYLIKTRGQQVTLSCSPISGHRSVSWYQQTPGQGLQFLFEYFSETQRNKGNFPGRFSGRQFSNSRSEMNVSTLELGDSALYLCASSLAAGGNYGYTFGSGTRLTVV.

The rearrangement uses TRBV4-2 and TRBJ2-7, with D perhaps TRBD1 (6 bases). The CDR3 covers 16 residues. Trimming stripped 2 bases from V and 4 bases from J, with 18 bases between. The germline gives CDR1 LGHNA, CDR2 YNFKEQ. This CDR3 is CASSQKSGDTGYEQYF. For the CDR3, the DNA is TGTGCCAGCAGCCAAAAAAGCGGCGACACAGGGTACGAGCAGTACTTC.

The rearrangement links TRBV21-1 to TRBJ1-6; TRBD1 is the table's D call, not checked against the DNA. TRBV21-1 is listed as a pseudogene. CDR3 length: 17 residues. The CDR3 spells CASSNRDRGSNPSPLHF. DNA for the CDR3: TGTGCCAGCAGCAACCGGGACAGGGGCAGTAACCCGTCACCCCTCCACTTT.

The gene calls are TRBV6-1 and TRBJ2-2; 12 positions agree with TRBD1. Losses at the gene ends were 4 bases for V and 5 bases for J; bases not matched to a gene: 8. The CDR3 sequence is 17 residues long. Germline V gene sequence: CDR1 MNHNS, CDR2 SASEGT. CDR3 nucleotide sequence: TGTGCCAGCAGTGTGGGCCGGGACAGGGGGCGAACCGGGGAGCTGTTTTTT. Amino acid sequence: CASSVGRDRGRTGELFF.

This clone was seen more than once but under ten times. V gene TRBV27 combines with J gene TRBJ2-1, with a possible D match to TRBD2 (5 bases). Germline CDR1 reads MNHEY; CDR2 reads SMNVEV (reference sequence). CDR3 length: 15 residues. V was pared by 4 bases and J by 4 bases, with 14 bases between. The CDR3 DNA reads as TGTGCCAGCAGTTATTTGTCCGGGAATTACAATGAGCAGTTCTTC. Translated: CASSYLSGNYNEQFF.